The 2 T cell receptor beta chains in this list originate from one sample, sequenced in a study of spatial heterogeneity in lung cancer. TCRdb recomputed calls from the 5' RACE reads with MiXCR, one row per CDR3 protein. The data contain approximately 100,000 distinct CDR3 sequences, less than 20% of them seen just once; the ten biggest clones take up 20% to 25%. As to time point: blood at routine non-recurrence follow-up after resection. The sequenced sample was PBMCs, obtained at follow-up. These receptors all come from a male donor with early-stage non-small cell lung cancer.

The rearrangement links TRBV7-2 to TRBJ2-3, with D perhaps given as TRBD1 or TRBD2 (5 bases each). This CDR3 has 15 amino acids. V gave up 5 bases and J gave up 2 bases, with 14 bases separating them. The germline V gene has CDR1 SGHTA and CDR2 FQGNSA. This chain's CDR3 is CASSPSGTVTDTQYF. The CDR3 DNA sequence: TGTGCCAGCAGCCCCTCGGGGACCGTCACAGATACGCAGTATTTT.

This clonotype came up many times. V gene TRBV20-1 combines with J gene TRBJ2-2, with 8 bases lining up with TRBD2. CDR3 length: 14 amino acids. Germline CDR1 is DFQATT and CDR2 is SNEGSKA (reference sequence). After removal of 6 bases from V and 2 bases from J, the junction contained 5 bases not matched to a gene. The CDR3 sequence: CSAMTSANTGELFF. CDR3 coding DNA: TGCAGTGCAATGACTAGCGCTAACACCGGGGAGCTGTTTTTT.